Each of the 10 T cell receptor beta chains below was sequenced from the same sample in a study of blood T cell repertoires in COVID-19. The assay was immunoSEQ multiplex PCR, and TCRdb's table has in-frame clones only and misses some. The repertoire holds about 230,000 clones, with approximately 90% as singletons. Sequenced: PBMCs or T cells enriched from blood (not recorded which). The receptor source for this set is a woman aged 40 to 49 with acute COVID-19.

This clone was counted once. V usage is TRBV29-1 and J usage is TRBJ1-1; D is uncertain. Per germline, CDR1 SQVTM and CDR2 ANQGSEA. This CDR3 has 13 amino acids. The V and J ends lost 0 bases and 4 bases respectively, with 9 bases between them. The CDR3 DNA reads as TGCAGCGTTGAAGATAAAGAGGGCACTGAAGCTTTCTTT. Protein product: CSVEDKEGTEAFF.

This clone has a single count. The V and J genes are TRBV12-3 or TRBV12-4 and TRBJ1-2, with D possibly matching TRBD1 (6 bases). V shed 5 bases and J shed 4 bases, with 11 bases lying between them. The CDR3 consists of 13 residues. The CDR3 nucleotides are TGTGCCAGCAGTCCACAGGGAAGCTATGGCTACACCTTC. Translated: CASSPQGSYGYTF.

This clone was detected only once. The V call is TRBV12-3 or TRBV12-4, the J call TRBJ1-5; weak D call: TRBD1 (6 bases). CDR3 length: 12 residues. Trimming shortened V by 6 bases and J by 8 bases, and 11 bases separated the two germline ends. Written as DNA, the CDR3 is TGTGCCAGCAGGAGGGGGGGAGAGCCCCAGCATTTT. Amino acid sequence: CASRRGGEPQHF.

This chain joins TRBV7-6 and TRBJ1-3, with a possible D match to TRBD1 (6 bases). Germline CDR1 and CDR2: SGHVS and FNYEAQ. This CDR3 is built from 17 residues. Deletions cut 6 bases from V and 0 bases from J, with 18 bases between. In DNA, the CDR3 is TGTGCCAGCAGACCATTTCCGGGACAAAACTCTGGAAACACCATATATTTT. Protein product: CASRPFPGQNSGNTIYF.

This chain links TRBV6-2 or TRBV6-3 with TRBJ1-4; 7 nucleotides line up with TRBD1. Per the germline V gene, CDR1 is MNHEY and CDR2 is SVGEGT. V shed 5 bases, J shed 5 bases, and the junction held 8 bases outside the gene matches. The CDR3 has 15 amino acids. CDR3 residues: CASSTPGGMNEKLFF. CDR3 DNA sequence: TGTGCCAGCAGTACCCCAGGGGGGATGAATGAAAAACTGTTTTTT.

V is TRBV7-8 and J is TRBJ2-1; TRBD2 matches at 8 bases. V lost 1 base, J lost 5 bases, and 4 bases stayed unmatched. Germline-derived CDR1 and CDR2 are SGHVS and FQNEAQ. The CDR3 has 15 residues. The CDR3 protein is CASSLVLAGNNEQFF. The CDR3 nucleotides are TGTGCCAGCAGCTTAGTTTTAGCGGGAAACAATGAGCAGTTCTTC.

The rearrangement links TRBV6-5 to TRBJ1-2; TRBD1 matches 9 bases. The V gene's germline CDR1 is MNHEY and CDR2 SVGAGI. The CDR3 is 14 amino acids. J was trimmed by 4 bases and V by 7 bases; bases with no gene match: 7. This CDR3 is CASTRTGEGYGYTF. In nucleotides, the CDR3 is TGTGCCAGCACCCGGACAGGGGAGGGCTATGGCTACACCTTC.

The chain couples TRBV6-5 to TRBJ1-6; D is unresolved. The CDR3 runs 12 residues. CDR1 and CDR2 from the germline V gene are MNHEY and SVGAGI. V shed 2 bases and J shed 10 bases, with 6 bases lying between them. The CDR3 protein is CASSYARSPLHF. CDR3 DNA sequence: TGTGCCAGCAGTTACGCTAGGTCACCCCTCCACTTT.

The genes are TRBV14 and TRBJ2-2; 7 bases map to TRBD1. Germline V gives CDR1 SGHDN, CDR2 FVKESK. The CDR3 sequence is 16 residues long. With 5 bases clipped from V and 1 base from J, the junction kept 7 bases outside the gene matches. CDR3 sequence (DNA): TGTGCCAGCAGCACTCAGGGGGTTCGGAACACCGGGGAGCTGTTTTTT. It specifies CASSTQGVRNTGELFF.

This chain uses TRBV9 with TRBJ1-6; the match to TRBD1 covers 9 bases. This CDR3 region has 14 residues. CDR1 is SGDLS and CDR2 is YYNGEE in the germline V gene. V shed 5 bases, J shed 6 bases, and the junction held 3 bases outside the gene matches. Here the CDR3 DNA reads TGTGCCAGCAGTCCGGGACAGGGTAATTCACCCCTCCACTTT. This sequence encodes CASSPGQGNSPLHF.